Reported below is one T cell receptor (beta chain). These data come from a study of cytomegalovirus exposure and HLA in healthy donors. The V end was cut by 5 bases, the J end by 5 bases, with 16 bases between. This CDR3 is 14 amino acids long. Germline V lookup: CDR1 SGHVS, CDR2 FNYEAQ. Vbeta (60) and Jbeta (13) primers were used in the PCR. Sequencing was performed with immunoSEQ multiplex PCR; in TCRdb, only in-frame clones are kept and a portion is missing. The table includes 150,000 to 200,000 clones, more than 65% detected once. This clonotype was obtained from a man aged 18 to 29 in good health and CMV-seropositive. Sequencing was carried out using PBMCs. J is TRBJ2-7 and V is TRBV7-6, with a weak D call TRBD1 (6 bases). CDR3 sequence reads: CASSPHPRGHEQYV. CDR3 bases: TGTGCCAGCAGCCCCCACCCCAGGGGTCACGAGCAGTACGTC.